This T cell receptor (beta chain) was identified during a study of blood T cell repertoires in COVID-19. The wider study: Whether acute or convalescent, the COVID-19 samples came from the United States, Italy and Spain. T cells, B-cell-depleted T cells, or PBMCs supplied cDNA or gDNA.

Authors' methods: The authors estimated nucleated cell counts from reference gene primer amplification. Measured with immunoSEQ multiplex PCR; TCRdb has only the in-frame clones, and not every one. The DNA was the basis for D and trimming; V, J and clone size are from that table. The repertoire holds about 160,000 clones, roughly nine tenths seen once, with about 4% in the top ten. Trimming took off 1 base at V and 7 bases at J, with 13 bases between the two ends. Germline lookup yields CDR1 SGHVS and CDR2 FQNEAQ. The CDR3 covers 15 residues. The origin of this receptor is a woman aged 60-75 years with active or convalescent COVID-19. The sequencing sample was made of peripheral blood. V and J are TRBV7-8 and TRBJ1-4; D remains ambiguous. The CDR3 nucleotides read TGTGCCAGCAGCTTAGGTCCAGGTTTGGGTGAAAAACTGTTTTTT. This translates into CASSLGPGLGEKLFF.